Shown below are 28 T cell receptor beta chains from a single sample sequenced in a study of identical twins. MiXCR was run by TCRdb on the 5' RACE reads, yielding one entry per CDR3 protein. In the table there are fewer than 500,000 distinct CDR3 sequences, less than 25% of which are singletons. This sample also belongs to another study, concerning T cells expressing NK-cell markers.

Sample: CD4+ T cells sorted from blood. The receptors shown here come from a woman aged 18-29 years in good health.

Comment on this clonotype: One junction end disagrees with the germline gene, perhaps due to a read error. V usage is TRBV7-2 and J usage is TRBJ2-6; D may be TRBD1 (5 bases). The CDR3 is 14 amino acids. Per germline, CDR1 SGHTA and CDR2 FQGNSA. The CDR3 protein is CASSLSSGANILTF. Written as DNA, the CDR3 is TGTGCCAGCAGCTTAAGCTCTGGGGCCAACATCCTGACTTTC.

The rearrangement joins TRBV28 to TRBJ1-1, with a tentative D call TRBD1 (5 bases). The CDR3 spans 15 residues. Germline CDR1 is MDHEN and CDR2 is SYDVKM. V dropped 5 bases and J dropped 4 bases, with 17 bases sitting between them. The CDR3, as DNA: TGTGCCAGCAGTCACGGGGGGGAGGGAAGCACTGAAGCTTTCTTT. Translating it yields CASSHGGEGSTEAFF.

The chain recombines TRBV7-3 with TRBJ2-1; TRBD2 might be the D (6 bases). Germline CDR1 is SGHTA and CDR2 is FQGTGA. Trimming took 8 bases from V and 8 from J, leaving 22 bases between them. The CDR3 length is 15 residues. In DNA, the CDR3 is TGTGCCAGCCCCTCCTTAGGGGACTCCTGGGATGAGCAGTTCTTC. This sequence encodes CASPSLGDSWDEQFF. Full variable domain (outside the CDR3, taken from reference TRBV7-3 and TRBJ2-1): GAGVSQTPSNKVTEKGKYVELRCDPISGHTALYWYRQSLGQGPEFLIYFQGTGAADDSGLPNDRFFAVRPEGSVSTLKIQRTERGDSAVYLCASPSLGDSWDEQFFGPGTRLTVL.

The chain carries TRBV6-4 and TRBJ2-3; the D is unclear. Germline-derived CDR1 and CDR2 are MRHNA and SNTAGT. The CDR3 sequence is 13 residues long. Trimming removed 3 bases at V and 9 bases at J, with 13 bases between. The CDR3 sequence is CASSELYGLTQYF. CDR3 bases: TGTGCCAGCAGTGAATTATACGGCCTCACGCAGTATTTT.

The chain employs TRBV5-1 and TRBJ1-4; D is unresolved. V lost 3 bases, J lost 7 bases, and 13 bases lay in between. The CDR3 loop spans 14 amino acids. Per the germline V gene, CDR1 is SGHRS and CDR2 is YFSETQ. The DNA for the CDR3 is TGCGCCAGCAGCTCCACCGGGCTTGGTGAAAAACTGTTTTTT. Its translation is CASSSTGLGEKLFF. Variable domain in full (rest from reference TRBV5-1 and TRBJ1-4): KAGVTQTPRYLIKTRGQQVTLSCSPISGHRSVSWYQQTPGQGLQFLFEYFSETQRNKGNFPGRFSGRQFSNSRSEMNVSTLELGDSALYLCASSSTGLGEKLFFGSGTQLSVL.

This clonotype was picked up a small number of times. V and J are TRBV20-1 and TRBJ2-1; 8 nucleotides agree with TRBD2. The CDR3 has 15 amino acids. Germline-derived CDR1 and CDR2 are DFQATT and SNEGSKA (reference sequence). V shed 3 bases, J shed 8 bases, and the junction held 12 bases outside the gene matches. The CDR3 region has the DNA TGCAGTGCTAGTGCGGGGGGTGGAGGGACCCATGAGCAGTTCTTC. This codes for CSASAGGGGTHEQFF.

The J gene is TRBJ1-5, the V gene TRBV10-3; the D is unclear. The V and J ends lost 0 bases and 5 bases respectively, with 8 bases between them. CDR3 length: 14 amino acids. Germline V CDR1 and CDR2: ENHRY, SYGVKD. This CDR3 is CAISESLRDQPQHF. The CDR3 DNA follows: TGTGCCATCAGTGAGTCCTTGAGGGATCAGCCCCAGCATTTT.

This CDR3 is CSARDTNPGGAGNEQFF. CDR3 nucleotide sequence: TGCAGTGCTAGAGACACCAACCCGGGGGGCGCAGGGAATGAGCAGTTCTTC. The chain combines TRBV20-1 with TRBJ2-1, with D possibly being TRBD2 (7 bases). V was pared by 0 bases and J by 7 bases, with 22 bases between. The CDR3 covers 17 residues. Germline V gene data show CDR1 as DFQATT and CDR2 as SNEGSKA (reference sequence).

The chain combines TRBV7-3 with TRBJ1-1; D ambiguous. V shed 2 bases and J shed 9 bases, with 22 bases lying between them. Germline values: CDR1 SGHTA, CDR2 FQGTGA. The CDR3 consists of 16 residues. The CDR3: CASSLWLGFGPPKAFF. The CDR3, as DNA: TGTGCCAGCAGCTTATGGTTAGGGTTTGGACCACCCAAAGCTTTCTTT.

This clonotype has ten or more counts. This chain links TRBV7-8 with TRBJ1-1, with D hard to call. Germline values: CDR1 SGHVS, CDR2 FQNEAQ. Trimming removed 3 bases at V and 4 bases at J, with 6 bases between. This CDR3 contains 12 residues. The CDR3 spells CASSFSGTEAFF. The CDR3 coding sequence is TGTGCCAGCAGCTTTTCTGGCACTGAAGCTTTCTTT.

This clonotype was detected only a few times. The chain is built from TRBV27 and TRBJ2-4; possibly TRBD2 for D (6 bases). This CDR3 is built from 15 residues. V was pared by 5 bases and J by 2 bases, with 13 bases between. The germline gives CDR1 MNHEY, CDR2 SMNVEV (reference sequence). CDR3 loop: CASSPMGLSKNIQYF. The CDR3 coding sequence is TGTGCCAGCAGTCCCATGGGACTCTCCAAAAACATTCAGTACTTC.

CDR3 in DNA: TGCAGTGCTAGTGGAACCCACGCGGTGGTTGAGCAGTTCTTC. This gives the protein CSASGTHAVVEQFF. The chain joins TRBV20-1 to TRBJ2-1; D is unclear. This CDR3 has 14 amino acids. Between the trimmed V and J ends, which lost 3 bases and 9 bases, there was a span of 18 bases. Germline-derived CDR1 and CDR2 are DFQATT and SNEGSKA (reference sequence).

The chain employs TRBV5-1 and TRBJ1-2; D unresolved. Germline V gene data show CDR1 as SGHRS and CDR2 as YFSETQ. The V and J ends lost 4 bases and 8 bases respectively, with 18 bases between them. The CDR3 contains 14 residues. The chain's CDR3 is CASSPEAAIRGYTF. DNA of the CDR3: TGCGCCAGCAGCCCGGAGGCGGCGATTCGGGGCTACACCTTC.

This clonotype was detected only a few times. The V gene is TRBV6-2 or TRBV6-3, the J gene TRBJ1-1; possibly TRBD1 for D (5 bases). Trimming pared 5 bases from V and 5 bases from J, leaving 15 bases between. This CDR3 spans 14 amino acids. Germline-derived CDR1 and CDR2 are MNHEY and SVGEGT. The CDR3 protein is CASSRTGRGTEAFF. DNA of the CDR3: TGTGCCAGCAGTCGAACGGGGCGGGGTACTGAAGCTTTCTTT.

This clonotype was seen only a few times. The chain couples TRBV10-3 to TRBJ2-3, with a weak D call TRBD1 (5 bases). The CDR3 extends over 14 amino acids. Trimming pared 0 bases from V and 4 bases from J, leaving 8 bases between. Germline lookup yields CDR1 ENHRY and CDR2 SYGVKD. The CDR3 loop is CAISESTAPDTQYF. The CDR3 DNA reads as TGTGCCATCAGTGAGTCGACAGCCCCAGATACGCAGTATTTT.

V is TRBV12-3 or TRBV12-4 and J is TRBJ2-3; 13 bases match TRBD2. This CDR3 has 17 amino acids. V shed 3 bases, J shed 0 bases, and the junction held 3 bases outside the gene matches. CDR3: CASSFRLAGGSTDTQYF. The CDR3 DNA reads as TGTGCCAGCAGTTTTCGACTAGCGGGGGGTAGCACAGATACGCAGTATTTT.

The table lists this clonotype with many counts. The chain is built from TRBV12-3 or TRBV12-4 and TRBJ2-3; 10 bases fit TRBD1. CDR3 length: 16 amino acids. V was clipped by 3 bases and J by 2 bases; unmatched bases: 5. The CDR3 is CASSLPGQGNTDTQYF. CDR3 nucleotide sequence: TGTGCCAGCAGTTTGCCGGGACAGGGGAACACAGATACGCAGTATTTT.

The CDR3 coding sequence is TGCAGCGTTGGAACAGATAGAGAGACCCAGTACTTC. Residues: CSVGTDRETQYF. The J gene is TRBJ2-5, the V gene TRBV29-1; D unclear. CDR1 is SQVTM and CDR2 is ANQGSEA in the germline V gene. This CDR3 is 12 amino acids long. V was pared by 4 bases and J by 4 bases, with 10 bases between. The full variable domain, with the rest looked up from reference TRBV29-1 and TRBJ2-5, is SAVISQKPSRDICQRGTSLTIQCQVDSQVTMMFWYRQQPGQSLTLIATANQGSEATYESGFVIDKFPISRPNLTFSTLTVSNMSPEDSSIYLCSVGTDRETQYFGPGTRLLVL.

This clonotype has only one observation. V is TRBV5-1 and J is TRBJ2-3, with D tentatively TRBD2 (5 bases). The ends were cut back, 6 bases at V and 0 bases at J, with 8 bases in the middle. Germline CDR1 SGHRS, CDR2 YFSETQ. The CDR3 covers 13 residues. CDR3 DNA: TGCGCCAGCACCGGGGTTAGCACAGATACGCAGTATTTT. Translated, it gives CASTGVSTDTQYF.

The rearrangement links TRBV15 to TRBJ2-7; no reliable D call. Germline CDR1 LNHNV, CDR2 YYDKDF (reference sequence). The germline V and J ends were trimmed by 3 bases and 2 bases, with 11 bases remaining between them. The CDR3 runs to 14 residues. The CDR3 nucleotides are TGTGCCACCAGCAGCATCCGTGGGCCCTACGAGCAGTACTTC. Translated: CATSSIRGPYEQYF.

The chain uses TRBV20-1 and TRBJ2-1; 8 bases are a match to TRBD2. This CDR3 has 13 residues. The germline CDR1 and CDR2 sequences are DFQATT and SNEGSKA (reference sequence). Trimming at V came to 6 bases and at J to 7 bases, leaving 8 bases not matched to a gene. For the CDR3, the DNA is TGCAGTGCCGAAACGGGAGGGCTAAATGAGCAGTTCTTC. Translated: CSAETGGLNEQFF.

A few counts support this clonotype. This sequence joins TRBV5-1 and TRBJ2-1; tentative D call: TRBD1 (6 bases). The CDR3 length is 14 residues. With 10 bases removed from V and 2 bases from J, the gap between germline ends came to 16 bases. The germline V gene encodes CDR1 SGHRS and CDR2 YFSETQ. The CDR3 DNA reads TGCGCCTCCAGCAGGGACACCACCTACAATGAGCAGTTCTTC. This encodes CASSRDTTYNEQFF.

The rearrangement uses TRBV2 and TRBJ2-5; TRBD2 agrees at 7 bases. From germline, CDR1 is SNHLY and CDR2 FYNNEI. V lost 11 bases to trimming and J lost 0 bases; unmatched junction nucleotides: 6. CDR3 length: 13 amino acids. CDR3 amino acids: CASRLADQETQYF. The CDR3 nucleotides are TGTGCCTCGCGGCTAGCGGACCAAGAGACCCAGTACTTC.

The chain employs TRBV5-1 and TRBJ1-2; D unclear. Trimming cost V 0 bases and J 3 bases, with 9 bases left between them. The CDR3 has 14 amino acids. CDR1 and CDR2 (germline): SGHRS, YFSETQ. The CDR3 DNA sequence: TGCGCCAGCAGCTTGGGCGGTTCGGACTATGGCTACACCTTC. This encodes CASSLGGSDYGYTF. Based on the CDR3 plus reference TRBV5-1 and TRBJ1-2, the full variable domain is KAGVTQTPRYLIKTRGQQVTLSCSPISGHRSVSWYQQTPGQGLQFLFEYFSETQRNKGNFPGRFSGRQFSNSRSEMNVSTLELGDSALYLCASSLGGSDYGYTFGSGTRLTVV.

Remarks on this clonotype: An end of the junction differs from the germline gene, which may be a read error. The rearrangement links TRBV12-3 or TRBV12-4 to TRBJ1-5; D might be TRBD1 (5 bases). This CDR3 region has 15 residues. The CDR3 bases are TGTGCCAGCACTTTAGGGAGCGCGGGGCCACAGCCCCAGCATTTT. Translation: CASTLGSAGPQPQHF.

The chain couples TRBV12-3 or TRBV12-4 to TRBJ1-1; D perhaps matches TRBD1 (5 bases). The CDR3 has 13 residues. V was trimmed by 6 bases and J by 1 base, leaving 9 bases between them. The CDR3: CASRSTANTEAFF. In DNA, the CDR3 is TGTGCCAGCAGATCGACAGCGAACACTGAAGCTTTCTTT.

The V call is TRBV4-2, the J call TRBJ2-7, with D possibly matching TRBD2 (5 bases). Germline V gene sequence: CDR1 LGHNA, CDR2 YNFKEQ. V was trimmed by 0 bases and J by 3 bases, leaving 12 bases between them. The CDR3 consists of 15 residues. The CDR3 reads CASSQDTGIFYEQYF. In DNA, the CDR3 is TGTGCCAGCAGCCAAGATACGGGAATCTTCTACGAGCAGTACTTC.

The chain uses TRBV7-2 and TRBJ2-7; 10 bases line up with TRBD2. This CDR3 region has 15 residues. V trimming: 2 bases; J trimming: 0 bases; junction bases outside the gene matches: 1. Germline V gene sequence: CDR1 SGHTA, CDR2 FQGNSA. The CDR3 spells CASSLSSGSSYEQYF. The CDR3 region has the DNA TGTGCCAGCAGCTTATCTAGCGGGAGCTCCTACGAGCAGTACTTC.